This section outlines one T cell receptor beta chain sequence together with its context. Clones were read by immunoSEQ multiplex PCR, and TCRdb kept only the in-frame ones, dropping some. This table has roughly 79,000 clones, just over 90% appearing once. The germline V and J ends were trimmed by 0 bases and 2 bases, with 14 bases remaining between them. The CDR3 covers 17 residues. Per the germline V gene, CDR1 is SGHTS and CDR2 is YDEGEE. This specimen comes from a study of T cell changes during pregnancy in multiple sclerosis. V gene TRBV5-8 combines with J gene TRBJ1-4; the D is unclear. The sample was peripheral blood, taken in the second trimester of pregnancy. This receptor was taken from a female donor in good health, enrolled as a control in a pregnancy study. For the CDR3, the DNA is TGTGCCAGCAGCTTGGTTCCAGGCCTCGCGACTAATGAAAAACTGTTTTTT. Encoded protein: CASSLVPGLATNEKLFF.